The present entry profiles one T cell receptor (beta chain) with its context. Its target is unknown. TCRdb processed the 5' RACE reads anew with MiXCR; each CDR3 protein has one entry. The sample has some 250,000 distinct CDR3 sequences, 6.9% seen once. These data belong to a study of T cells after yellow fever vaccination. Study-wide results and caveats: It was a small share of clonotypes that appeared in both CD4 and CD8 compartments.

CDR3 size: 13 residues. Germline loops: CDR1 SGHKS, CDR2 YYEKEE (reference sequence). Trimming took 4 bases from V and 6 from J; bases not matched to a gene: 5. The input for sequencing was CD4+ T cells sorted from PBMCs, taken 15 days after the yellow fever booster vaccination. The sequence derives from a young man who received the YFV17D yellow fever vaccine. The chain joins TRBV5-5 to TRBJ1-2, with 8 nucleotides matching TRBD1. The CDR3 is CASSHGQGDGYTF. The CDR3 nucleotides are TGTGCCAGCAGCCATGGACAGGGAGATGGCTACACCTTC.